This TCR beta chain was captured by sequencing in a study of blood T cell repertoires in COVID-19. Looking at the study overall: COVID-19 samples from acute and convalescent phases originated in the United States, Italy and Spain. The analysed material was cDNA or gDNA that came from T cells, B-cell-depleted T cells, or PBMCs.

In the original processing: Reference gene primer amplification yielded estimated nucleated cell counts. Data came from immunoSEQ multiplex PCR; TCRdb stores just in-frame clones and leaves some out. V and J calls and clone size are copied from that table; D and trimming were computed from the DNA. The repertoire includes 170,000 or so clones, around 80% of them detected once, and about 6.8% sits in the top ten. The origin of this receptor is a man between 65 and 85 years old with active or convalescent COVID-19. Source material: peripheral blood.

The CDR3: CASSLVPGLAGGPDTQYF. CDR3 in DNA: TGCGCCAGCAGCTTGGTCCCGGGACTAGCGGGAGGGCCAGATACGCAGTATTTT. The chain has TRBV5-1 and TRBJ2-3; 16 bases agree with TRBD2. V shed 0 bases and J 4 bases; nucleotides not matched to a gene: 5. The CDR3 extends over 18 amino acids. The V gene's germline CDR1 is SGHRS and CDR2 YFSETQ. Drawing the rest from reference TRBV5-1 and TRBJ2-3, the complete variable domain is KAGVTQTPRYLIKTRGQQVTLSCSPISGHRSVSWYQQTPGQGLQFLFEYFSETQRNKGNFPGRFSGRQFSNSRSEMNVSTLELGDSALYLCASSLVPGLAGGPDTQYFGPGTRLTVL.